This T cell receptor (beta chain) was obtained from a study of T-cell reconstitution after alpha-beta-depleted transplantation in children. This clonotype was found once. This could be a read error, since a much larger clone is one nucleotide away. Unique molecular identifiers were incorporated when the TCRbeta library was constructed. MiXCR, run by TCRdb on the PCR reads, gives a single entry per CDR3 protein. This sample has hundreds of thousands of distinct CDR3 sequences, with 15% to 20% found just once. Germline CDR1 and CDR2: DFQATT and SNEGSKA (reference sequence). The CDR3 spans 14 residues. Here the sequenced sample was PBMCs from the stem cell graft donor, taken from the stem cell graft. This receptor was taken from a human donor who donated a stem cell graft to a child with acute myeloid leukemia. This chain uses TRBV20-1 with TRBJ2-1; D perhaps matches TRBD1 (5 bases). The CDR3 sequence is CSAHDKGLYKEQFF. The CDR3 nucleotides are TGCAGTGCTCACGACAAGGGGTTGTACAAAGAGCAGTTCTTC.